This T cell receptor beta chain came from a study of CD8+CD57+ T cells in acquired aplastic anemia. Background on the study: On average, sorted CD4+ and CD8+ cells gave 3.2 ug of DNA. Healthy donor CD4+ samples were sequenced to a depth that averaged approximately 9.9 million reads.

V shed 4 bases, J shed 7 bases, and the junction held 5 bases outside the gene matches. This CDR3 spans 15 amino acids. Germline CDR1 is SGHDN and CDR2 is FVKESK. To note about this clonotype: Antigen: not known.

General study results and limits: Patients and healthy controls showed no significant CD8+ Simpson's diversity difference. Overlap between patients and controls comprised roughly 30 CD8+ CDR3 sequences.

Profiling that covered TCR beta VDJ and CDR3 relied on genomic DNA as its template. TCRdb redid the calling of the reads with MiXCR, one entry per CDR3 protein. The sample holds 98,000 or so distinct CDR3 sequences, 51% seen once. The sequenced sample was sorted CD4+, CD8+, or CD8+CD57+ T cells (not recorded which) from PBMCs. The TCR originated in a human donor in good health, serving as a control. The chain is built from TRBV14 and TRBJ1-6, with 9 positions matching TRBD1. The CDR3 region is CASSLIGQGNSPLHF. The CDR3 nucleotides are TGTGCCAGCAGCCTCATCGGACAGGGGAATTCACCCCTCCACTTT.